The 6 T cell receptor beta chains given below trace back to one sample, sequenced in a study of blood T cell repertoires in COVID-19. Method: immunoSEQ multiplex PCR; TCRdb's copy keeps in-frame clones and lacks some. Here the sample spans fewer than 55,000 clones, 65% to 85% being singletons. Sequenced sample: peripheral blood. All receptors come from a man between 50 and 59 years old with acute or convalescent COVID-19.

This chain uses TRBV9 with TRBJ2-3; D unresolved. The CDR3 is 15 residues long. The V gene lost 7 bases and the J gene lost 1 base, with 16 bases spanning the gap. Germline CDR1 reads SGDLS; CDR2 reads YYNGEE. CDR3 protein: CASGLDILGTDTQYF. The CDR3, as DNA: TGTGCCAGCGGGCTTGACATTTTAGGCACAGATACGCAGTATTTT.

V is TRBV9 and J is TRBJ2-5; 10 bases are a match to TRBD2. The CDR3 loop spans 15 amino acids. V trimming: 6 bases; J trimming: 5 bases; junction bases outside the gene matches: 10. Germline V gene data show CDR1 as SGDLS and CDR2 as YYNGEE. In DNA form, the CDR3 reads TGTGCCAGCACGGCTAGCGGGGGTATAGGGGAGACCCAGTACTTC. This translates into CASTASGGIGETQYF.

This clone came up a few times. The chain uses TRBV3-1 (or the pseudogene TRBV3-2) and TRBJ2-1, with 10 bases fitting TRBD2. This CDR3 has 15 residues. Trimming cost V 6 bases and J 6 bases; bases outside gene matches: 8. Germline V gene data show CDR1 as LGHDT and CDR2 as YNNKEL (reference sequence). The CDR3 region has the DNA TGTGCCAGCAGGCGACGGACTAGCGGCATCAATGAGCAGTTCTTC. It encodes CASRRRTSGINEQFF.

The chain has TRBV10-2 and TRBJ2-3, with 7 bases fitting TRBD2. The length of the CDR3 is 13 residues. J was trimmed by 10 bases and V by 3 bases; bases with no gene match: 7. CDR1 and CDR2 from the germline V gene are WSHSY and SAAADI. DNA of the CDR3: TGCGCCAGCAGTGACCCGAGCGGGACGGCGCAGTATTTT. Amino acid sequence: CASSDPSGTAQYF.

The chain joins TRBV4-2 to TRBJ1-2; TRBD1 aligns across 7 bases. The CDR3 is made up of 14 amino acids. Trimming cost V 1 base and J 6 bases; bases outside gene matches: 5. The germline CDR1 and CDR2 sequences are LGHNA and YNFKEQ. The CDR3 sequence: CASSQGTGPHGYTF. In nucleotides, the CDR3 is TGTGCCAGCAGCCAAGGGACAGGCCCCCATGGCTACACCTTC.

CDR3 coding DNA: TGCGCCAGCAGCCAAGATCTAAACAGGGGGTACACCTTC. Its translation: CASSQDLNRGYTF. The chain has TRBV4-1 and TRBJ1-2, with 8 bases that match TRBD1. The germline V gene has CDR1 MGHRA and CDR2 YSYEKL. The V gene end was trimmed by 0 bases and the J gene end by 11 bases; junction bases not matched to a gene: 5. The CDR3 contains 13 residues.